Here is one T cell receptor (beta chain) with its context. This sample stems from a study of cytomegalovirus exposure and HLA in healthy donors. Primers for the PCR totalled 60 Vbeta and 13 Jbeta. Assay used: immunoSEQ multiplex PCR; TCRdb lists only in-frame clones, some missing. The repertoire includes about 200,000 clones, 82% of them detected once, and around 6.3% sits in the top ten. V was clipped by 5 bases and J by 2 bases; unmatched bases: 10. Germline CDR1 reads SEHNR; CDR2 reads FQNEAQ (reference sequence). The CDR3 length is 17 residues. Input material: PBMCs. This clonotype originated in a woman between 45 and 65 years old in good health and CMV-seropositive. This chain uses TRBV7-9 with TRBJ2-1; TRBD2 matches 9 bases. The CDR3, as DNA: TGTGCCAGCAGCAGGGACGGTGGACTAGCGACCTACAATGAGCAGTTCTTC. Translating it yields CASSRDGGLATYNEQFF.